This TCR beta chain stems from a study of blood T cell repertoires in COVID-19. Study context: COVID-19 samples from acute and convalescent phases originated in the United States, Italy and Spain. Sample material is recorded as cDNA or gDNA derived from T cells, B-cell-depleted T cells, or PBMCs.

CDR1 is SEHNR and CDR2 is FQNEAQ in the germline V gene (reference sequence). The ends were cut back, 5 bases at V and 7 bases at J, with 11 bases in the middle. The length of the CDR3 is 12 residues. Allocation to cohorts depended on clinical history reported by the participants. Method: immunoSEQ multiplex PCR; TCRdb's copy keeps in-frame clones and lacks some. The sample holds 300,000 to 350,000 clones, 80% to 90% seen once. The receptor's source is a man aged 25 to 40 who had recovered from COVID-19. This rearrangement joins TRBV7-9 to TRBJ1-1, with D perhaps TRBD1 (6 bases). Sequenced input: PBMCs or T cells enriched from blood (not recorded which). CDR3 sequence reads: CASSVGAGEAFF. The CDR3 DNA reads TGTGCCAGCAGCGTGGGGGCGGGTGAAGCTTTCTTT.